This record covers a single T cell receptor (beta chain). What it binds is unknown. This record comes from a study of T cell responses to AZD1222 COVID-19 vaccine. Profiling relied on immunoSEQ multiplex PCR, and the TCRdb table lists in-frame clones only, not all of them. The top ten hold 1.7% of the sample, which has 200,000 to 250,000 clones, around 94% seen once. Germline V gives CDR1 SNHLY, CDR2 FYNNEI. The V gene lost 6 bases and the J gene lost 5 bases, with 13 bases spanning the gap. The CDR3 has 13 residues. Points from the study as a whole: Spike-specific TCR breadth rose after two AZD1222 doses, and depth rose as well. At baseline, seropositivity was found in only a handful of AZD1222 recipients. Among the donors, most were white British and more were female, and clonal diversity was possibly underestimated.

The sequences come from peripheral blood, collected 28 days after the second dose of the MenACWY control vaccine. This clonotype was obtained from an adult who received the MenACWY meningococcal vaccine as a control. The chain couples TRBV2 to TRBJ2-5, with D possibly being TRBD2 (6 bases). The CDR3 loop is CASRGGSRETQYF. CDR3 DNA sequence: TGTGCCAGCAGGGGGGGATCCAGGGAGACCCAGTACTTC.